Each of the 17 T cell receptor beta chains below was sequenced from the same sample in a study of cytomegalovirus exposure and HLA in healthy donors. The primer mix had 60 Vbeta and 13 Jbeta primers. The method was immunoSEQ multiplex PCR; TCRdb's version includes in-frame clones alone and lacks a portion of them. The sample yields 100,000 or so clones, 73% seen once. Sequenced: PBMCs. Receptor source: a man between 35 and 55 years old in good health and CMV-seronegative.

This sequence joins TRBV19 and TRBJ2-3, with TRBD2 matching 11 bases. V shed 0 bases, J shed 2 bases, and the junction held 4 bases outside the gene matches. This CDR3 comprises 17 residues. From germline, CDR1 is LNHDA and CDR2 SQIVND (reference sequence). The DNA of the CDR3 is TGTGCCAGTAGTATAGATCGGACTAGCGGGTTCACAGATACGCAGTATTTT. As protein: CASSIDRTSGFTDTQYF. Complete variable domain (other parts from reference TRBV19 and TRBJ2-3): DGGITQSPKYLFRKEGQNVTLSCEQNLNHDAMYWYRQDPGQGLRLIYYSQIVNDFQKGDIAEGYSVSREKKESFPLTVTSAQKNPTAFYLCASSIDRTSGFTDTQYFGPGTRLTVL.

The chain carries TRBV29-1 and TRBJ2-7; 10 nucleotides align to TRBD1. After removal of 7 bases from V and 1 base from J, the junction contained 7 bases not matched to a gene. The CDR3 has 14 residues. CDR1 and CDR2 (germline): SQVTM, ANQGSEA. CDR3 nucleotides: TGCAGCGCCCGGACAGGGGGACGTTCCTACGAGCAGTACTTC. Encoded protein: CSARTGGRSYEQYF.

The V gene is TRBV6-6, the J gene TRBJ2-1; weak D call: TRBD1 (5 bases). Trimming left V 4 bases short and J 6 bases short, with 13 bases between. There are 14 residues in the CDR3. CDR1 and CDR2 (germline): MNHNY, SVGAGI (reference sequence). The CDR3 sequence: CASSWGRGLNEQFF. Here the CDR3 DNA reads TGTGCCAGCAGTTGGGGAAGGGGCCTCAATGAGCAGTTCTTC.

This sequence joins TRBV18 and TRBJ2-7; perhaps TRBD2 as D (5 bases). Per the germline V gene, CDR1 is KGHSH and CDR2 is LQKENI. The CDR3 is 12 amino acids. The V end was cut by 3 bases, the J end by 3 bases, with 6 bases between. In DNA, the CDR3 is TGTGCCAGCTCACCGGGAGACTACGAGCAGTACTTC. Translation gives CASSPGDYEQYF.

This clone was picked up a small number of times. V gene TRBV21-1 combines with J gene TRBJ1-5. TRBV21-1 counts as a pseudogene. CDR3 size: 15 residues. DNA of the CDR3: TGTGCCAGCACCCGGGTGGGGAGCTGCAATCAGCCCCAGCATTTT. Its protein is CASTRVGSCNQPQHF.

This clone is a singleton in its sample. V and J are TRBV6-5 and TRBJ2-1; D perhaps matches TRBD2 (5 bases). Looked up from germline, CDR1 is MNHEY and CDR2 is SVGAGI. The CDR3 spans 12 residues. For the CDR3, the DNA is TGTACGTCGGGGAAGGCCGGGAATGAGCAGTTCTTC. Translating gives CTSGKAGNEQFF.

The chain recombines TRBV5-4 with TRBJ2-5, with D possibly being TRBD1 (5 bases). The CDR3 has 14 residues. Trimming removed 0 bases at V and 4 bases at J, with 10 bases between. The germline CDR1 and CDR2 sequences are SGHNT and YYREEE (reference sequence). The CDR3: CASSLGPGSETQYF. In DNA, the CDR3 is TGTGCCAGCAGCTTGGGCCCAGGGTCAGAGACCCAGTACTTC.

This clone appeared a single time. The chain is built from TRBV11-3 and TRBJ2-1, with a weak D call TRBD2 (6 bases). The CDR3 consists of 14 residues. V lost 5 bases to trimming and J lost 2 bases, with 10 bases between them. Germline V lookup: CDR1 SGHNT, CDR2 YENEEA. The CDR3 is CASSRGGAYNEQFF. As DNA, the CDR3 is TGTGCCAGCAGCCGCGGAGGGGCCTACAATGAGCAGTTCTTC. Full variable domain (outside the CDR3, taken from reference TRBV11-3 and TRBJ2-1): EAGVVQSPRYKIIEKKQPVAFWCNPISGHNTLYWYLQNLGQGPELLIRYENEEAVDDSQLPKDRFSAERLKGVDSTLKIQPAELGDSAVYLCASSRGGAYNEQFFGPGTRLTVL.

This chain links TRBV6-4 with TRBJ1-6; possibly TRBD1 for D (5 bases). The CDR3 runs to 12 residues. The germline V gene encodes CDR1 MRHNA and CDR2 SNTAGT. V gave up 8 bases and J gave up 7 bases, with 9 bases separating them. CDR3 amino acids: CASWGVNSPLHF. As DNA, the CDR3 is TGTGCCAGCTGGGGGGTAAATTCACCCCTCCACTTT.

This clone showed up just a few times. V and J are TRBV15 and TRBJ1-1; no definite D call. CDR1 and CDR2 from the germline V gene are LNHNV and YYDKDF (reference sequence). CDR3 length: 14 residues. V was clipped by 5 bases and J by 4 bases, with 14 bases between them. The CDR3 nucleotides read TGTGCCACCAGCCCCCAAATTGAGGGCACTGAAGCTTTCTTT. As protein: CATSPQIEGTEAFF. The full variable domain, with the rest looked up from reference TRBV15 and TRBJ1-1, is DAMVIQNPRYQVTQFGKPVTLSCSQTLNHNVMYWYQQKSSQAPKLLFHYYDKDFNNEADTPDNFQSRRPNTSFCFLDIRSPGLGDTAMYLCATSPQIEGTEAFFGQGTRLTVV.

The chain has TRBV5-6 and TRBJ2-5; 12 nucleotides agree with TRBD2. V was pared by 0 bases and J by 2 bases, with 5 bases of the junction left unmatched. In germline, CDR1 is SGHDT, CDR2 YYEEEE. This CDR3 is 17 amino acids long. This CDR3 is CASSLVLTSGGQETQYF. CDR3 nucleotides: TGTGCCAGCAGCTTGGTGCTGACTAGCGGGGGACAAGAGACCCAGTACTTC.

V usage is TRBV7-2 and J usage is TRBJ2-3, with D uncertain. CDR1 is SGHTA and CDR2 is FQGNSA in the germline V gene. The CDR3 is 14 amino acids. The V end was cut by 5 bases, the J end by 2 bases, with 11 bases between. CDR3 DNA sequence: TGTGCCAGCAGCCTCGAACTGTACACAGATACGCAGTATTTT. Protein: CASSLELYTDTQYF.

The table lists this clone with a few counts. This rearrangement joins TRBV4-2 to TRBJ1-1; TRBD1 agrees at 8 bases. Germline lookup yields CDR1 LGHNA and CDR2 YNFKEQ. J lost 3 bases, V lost 0 bases, and 3 bases had no gene match. CDR3 length: 15 amino acids. The chain's CDR3 is CASSQERDRYTEAFF. CDR3 DNA: TGTGCCAGCAGCCAAGAAAGGGACAGGTACACTGAAGCTTTCTTT.

The sample holds a few counts of this clone. The genes are TRBV29-1 and TRBJ2-3, with D perhaps matching TRBD2 (5 bases). V gave up 6 bases and J gave up 0 bases, with 16 bases separating them. CDR1 is SQVTM and CDR2 is ANQGSEA in the germline V gene. This CDR3 has 15 residues. The CDR3 spells CSVVLAGPSTDTQYF. CDR3 nucleotide sequence: TGCAGCGTCGTTCTAGCAGGCCCAAGCACAGATACGCAGTATTTT.

The chain links TRBV10-3 to TRBJ2-3; 8 bases are a match to TRBD1. CDR1 ENHRY and CDR2 SYGVKD come from the germline V gene. The CDR3 runs to 16 residues. V lost 0 bases, J lost 2 bases, and 4 bases stayed unmatched. CDR3 coding DNA: TGTGCCATCAGTGAGTCCGGACAGGGCATCACAGATACGCAGTATTTT. Translated: CAISESGQGITDTQYF.

V is TRBV4-2 and J is TRBJ1-5, with 7 bases fitting TRBD1. The CDR3 length is 13 residues. Germline CDR1 is LGHNA and CDR2 is YNFKEQ. The J segment lost 5 bases and the V segment lost 4 bases, leaving 2 bases of the junction unmatched. CDR3 region: CASSRDRDQPQHF. In nucleotides, the CDR3 is TGTGCCAGCAGCCGAGACAGGGATCAGCCCCAGCATTTT.

This chain connects TRBV5-6 to TRBJ1-4; maybe TRBD1 (6 bases). There are 14 residues in the CDR3. Trimming removed 4 bases at V and 7 bases at J, with 14 bases between. The V gene's germline CDR1 is SGHDT and CDR2 YYEEEE. For the CDR3, the DNA is TGTGCCAGCAGCCGGGGGGGCGGCGGTGAAAAACTGTTTTTT. Its translation: CASSRGGGGEKLFF.